Listed below are T cell receptor beta chains from one sample, sequenced in a study of T cells after yellow fever vaccination. TCRdb analysed the 5' RACE reads with MiXCR anew, one entry per CDR3 protein. The sample includes roughly 350,000 distinct CDR3 sequences, over 4% of them seen just once. The sample was PBMCs, taken 5 days after the yellow fever booster vaccination. The receptors originated from a man younger than 30 who received the YFV17D yellow fever vaccine. CDR3s leave out the opening cysteine and the closing phenylalanine or tryptophan.

15 TRBV20-1 SARDIPEWPYNSPLH
13 TRBV11-2 ASSLGRLERETQY
14 TRBV24-1 ATKVRDGGGTDTQY
18 TRBV7-2 ASSLRGGGTGVVFTDTQY
14 TRBV12-3/TRBV12-4 ASSPEGWQSTDTQY
10 TRBV10-3 AISDMDQPQH
13 TRBV12-3/TRBV12-4 ASSSTGGWNTEAF
15 TRBV6-2/TRBV6-3 ASSYGGWRGGQETQY
12 TRBV6-5 ASSLQGTRETQY
13 TRBV10-3 AISDPDRGHEKLF
14 TRBV2 ASSLLGGQYNYGYT
11 TRBV19 ASTPIGTDTQY
9 TRBV5-1 ASTAGNEQF
11 TRBV11-3 ASSSNSGYEQY
14 TRBV6-1 ASSEALWTANTEAF
11 TRBV6-5 ASGLNTGAEAF
13 TRBV5-1 ASSLMSGGANEQF
13 TRBV7-6 ASSSERGSGNTIY
13 TRBV10-3 AISEAANYYNEQF
15 TRBV3-1 ASSQDLSPSLVDTQY
13 TRBV4-3 ASSQSLGYQETQY
13 TRBV5-1 ASSFLAGGEETQY
9 TRBV20-1 SIAGDNEQF
15 TRBV20-1 SARDRRAYLRTGELF
13 TRBV20-1 SAPAQGGTNTEAF
11 TRBV4-3 ASSQEFADTQY
12 TRBV12-3/TRBV12-4 ASSPYEGGYEQY
15 TRBV5-1 ASSLRGPNSYQETQY
13 TRBV7-2 ASSLQGASYNEQF
11 TRBV20-1 RTSRDSPSGNH
12 TRBV6-5 ASSYGPGNYGYT
15 TRBV7-2 ASSPRRGSTSTDTQY
15 TRBV12-3/TRBV12-4 ASSSWTGGFHNEKLF
12 TRBV5-5 ASSSGGFTGELF
12 TRBV2 ASSGNGGEETQY
12 TRBV20-1 SASPYRENQPQH
11 TRBV18 ASSPGQSNEQF
9 TRBV29-1 SPRGKNEQF
13 TRBV7-2 ASSSNRGNTGELF
14 TRBV4-2 ASSQDWAGKNYGYT
13 TRBV6-5 ASSYSRRMNTEAF
13 TRBV27 ASTPRGSSYNEQF
14 TRBV7-6 ASSKRTSGATDTQY
10 TRBV6-2/TRBV6-3 ASSRDLTEAF
12 TRBV20-1 SANTGATNEKLF
13 TRBV6-5 ASKSGGTFSYEQY
13 TRBV6-2/TRBV6-3 ASSYFVKGAGGYT
13 TRBV6-6 ASSYQDTRGTEAF
11 TRBV10-3 AISDGDTGELF
15 TRBV5-1 ASSLYSGGVSYNEQF
12 TRBV6-1 ASSGQIPNTEAF
12 TRBV4-1 ASSQVQANTEAF
12 TRBV7-2 ASSLDPVNQPQH
13 TRBV7-8 ASSLAWVGPGELF
15 TRBV4-3 ASSQEGGDSGANVLT